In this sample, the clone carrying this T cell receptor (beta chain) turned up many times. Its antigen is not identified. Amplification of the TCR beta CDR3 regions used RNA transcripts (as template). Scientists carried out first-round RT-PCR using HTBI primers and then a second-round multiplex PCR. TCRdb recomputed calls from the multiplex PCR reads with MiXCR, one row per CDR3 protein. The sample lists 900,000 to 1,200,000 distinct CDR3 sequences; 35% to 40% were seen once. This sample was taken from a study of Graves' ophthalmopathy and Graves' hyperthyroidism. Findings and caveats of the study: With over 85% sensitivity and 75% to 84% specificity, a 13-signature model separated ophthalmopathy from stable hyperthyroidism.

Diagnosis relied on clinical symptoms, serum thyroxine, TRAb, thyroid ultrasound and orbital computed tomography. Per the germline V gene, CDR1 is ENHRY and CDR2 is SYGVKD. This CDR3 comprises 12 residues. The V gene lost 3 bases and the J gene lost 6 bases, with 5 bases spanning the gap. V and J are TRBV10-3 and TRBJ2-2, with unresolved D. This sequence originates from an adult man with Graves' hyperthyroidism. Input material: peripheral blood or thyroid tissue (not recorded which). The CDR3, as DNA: TGTGCCATCAGTGAATCTGCCGGGGAGCTGTTTTTT. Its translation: CAISESAGELFF.